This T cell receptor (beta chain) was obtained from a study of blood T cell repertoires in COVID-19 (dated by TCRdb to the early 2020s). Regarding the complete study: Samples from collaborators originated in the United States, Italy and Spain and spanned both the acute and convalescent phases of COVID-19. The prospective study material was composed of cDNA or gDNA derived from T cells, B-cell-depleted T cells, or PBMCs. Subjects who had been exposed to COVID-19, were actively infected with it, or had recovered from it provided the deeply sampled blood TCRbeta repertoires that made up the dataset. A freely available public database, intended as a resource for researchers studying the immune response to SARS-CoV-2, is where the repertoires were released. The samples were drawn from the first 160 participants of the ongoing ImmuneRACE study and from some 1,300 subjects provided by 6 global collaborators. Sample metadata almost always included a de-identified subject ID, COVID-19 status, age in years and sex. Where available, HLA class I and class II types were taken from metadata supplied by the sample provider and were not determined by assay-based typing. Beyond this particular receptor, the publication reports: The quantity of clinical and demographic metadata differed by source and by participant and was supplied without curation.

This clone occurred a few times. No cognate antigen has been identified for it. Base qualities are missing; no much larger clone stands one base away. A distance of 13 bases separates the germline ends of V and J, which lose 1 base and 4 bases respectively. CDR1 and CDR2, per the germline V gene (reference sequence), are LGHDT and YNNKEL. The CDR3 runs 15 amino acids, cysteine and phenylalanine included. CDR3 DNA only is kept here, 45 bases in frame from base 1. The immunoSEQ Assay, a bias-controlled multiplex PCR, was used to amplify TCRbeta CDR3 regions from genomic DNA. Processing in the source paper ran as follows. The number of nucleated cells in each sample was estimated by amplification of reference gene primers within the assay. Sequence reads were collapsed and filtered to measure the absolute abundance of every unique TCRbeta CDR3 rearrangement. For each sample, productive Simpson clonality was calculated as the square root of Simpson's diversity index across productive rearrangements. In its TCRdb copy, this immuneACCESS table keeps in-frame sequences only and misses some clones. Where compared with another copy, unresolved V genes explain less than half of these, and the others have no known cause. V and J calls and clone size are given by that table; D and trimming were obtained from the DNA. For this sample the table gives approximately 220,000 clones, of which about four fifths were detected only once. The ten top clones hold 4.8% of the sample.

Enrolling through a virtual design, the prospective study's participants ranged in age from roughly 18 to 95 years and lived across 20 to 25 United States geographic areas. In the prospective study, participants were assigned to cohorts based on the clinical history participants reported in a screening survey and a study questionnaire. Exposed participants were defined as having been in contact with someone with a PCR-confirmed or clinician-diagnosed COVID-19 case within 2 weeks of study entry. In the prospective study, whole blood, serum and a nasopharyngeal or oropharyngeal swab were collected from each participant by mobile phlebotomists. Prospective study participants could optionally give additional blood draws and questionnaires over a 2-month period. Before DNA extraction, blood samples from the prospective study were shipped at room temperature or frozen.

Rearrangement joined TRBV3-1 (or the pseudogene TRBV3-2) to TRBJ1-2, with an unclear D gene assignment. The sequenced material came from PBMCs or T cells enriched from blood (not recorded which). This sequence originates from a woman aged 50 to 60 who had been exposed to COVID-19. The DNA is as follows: TGTGCCAGCAGCCAAGCGGGAGTGACGGGCTATGGCTACACCTTC. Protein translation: CASSQAGVTGYGYTF.